Below, 30 T cell receptor beta chains from the same sample are listed, as sequenced in a study of cytomegalovirus exposure and HLA in healthy donors. 13 Jbeta primers and 60 Vbeta primers were used for the PCR. Sequencing used immunoSEQ multiplex PCR; TCRdb keeps in-frame clones, though not all of them. The repertoire holds fewer than 200,000 clones, with about four fifths as singletons. Material for sequencing was PBMCs. Receptor source: a man aged 50 to 59 in good health and CMV-seropositive.

The chain couples TRBV18 to TRBJ2-2; possibly TRBD1 for D (5 bases). The CDR3 extends over 18 amino acids. The germline V and J ends were trimmed by 2 bases and 6 bases, with 22 bases remaining between them. Germline CDR1 and CDR2: KGHSH and LQKENI. CDR3 nucleotides: TGTGCCAGCTCACCAATCAAGACAGAGATTGTGCCCCCCGGGGAGCTGTTTTTT. Encoded protein: CASSPIKTEIVPPGELFF. The complete variable domain, with remaining parts taken from reference TRBV18 and TRBJ2-2, reads NAGVMQNPRHLVRRRGQEARLRCSPMKGHSHVYWYRQLPEEGLKFMVYLQKENIIDESGMPKERFSAEFPKEGPSILRIQQVVRGDSAAYFCASSPIKTEIVPPGELFFGEGSRLTVL.

This clone was counted a single time. V usage is TRBV7-3 and J usage is TRBJ2-2; 7 nucleotides agree with TRBD1. This CDR3 is built from 15 residues. Germline-derived CDR1 and CDR2 are SGHTA and FQGTGA. V shed 0 bases, J shed 2 bases, and the junction held 0 bases outside the gene matches. CDR3 nucleotides: TGTGCCAGCAGCTTAACAGGGGGCAACACCGGGGAGCTGTTTTTT. This sequence encodes CASSLTGGNTGELFF.

This clone was recorded only once. CDR3 DNA: TGTGCCAGCAGCGCGGGAGAGACCCAGTACTTC. It is translated as CASSAGETQYF. The V gene is TRBV5-6, the J gene TRBJ2-5; D is possibly TRBD2 (5 bases). The CDR3 loop spans 11 amino acids. CDR1 is SGHDT, CDR2 YYEEEE, per germline. V gave up 4 bases and J gave up 4 bases, with 5 bases separating them. Using reference TRBV5-6 and TRBJ2-5 for the parts outside the CDR3, the full variable domain is DAGVTQSPTHLIKTRGQQVTLRCSPKSGHDTVSWYQQALGQGPQFIFQYYEEEERQRGNFPDRFSGHQFPNYSSELNVNALLLGDSALYLCASSAGETQYFGPGTRLLVL.

V gene TRBV5-6 combines with J gene TRBJ2-2; D gene ambiguous. The germline CDR1 and CDR2 sequences are SGHDT and YYEEEE. Trimming took off 3 bases at V and 2 bases at J, with 17 bases between the two ends. This CDR3 spans 17 amino acids. CDR3 amino acids: CASSSHPTRPNTGELFF. CDR3 sequence (DNA): TGTGCCAGCAGCTCACACCCGACGCGGCCTAACACCGGGGAGCTGTTTTTT. The complete variable domain, with remaining parts taken from reference TRBV5-6 and TRBJ2-2, reads DAGVTQSPTHLIKTRGQQVTLRCSPKSGHDTVSWYQQALGQGPQFIFQYYEEEERQRGNFPDRFSGHQFPNYSSELNVNALLLGDSALYLCASSSHPTRPNTGELFFGEGSRLTVL.

This chain uses TRBV4-2 with TRBJ1-1; a possible D gene is TRBD1 (6 bases). Germline CDR1 is LGHNA and CDR2 is YNFKEQ. The V end lost 4 bases, the J end lost 1 base, and 22 bases lay between the germline ends. The CDR3 loop spans 18 amino acids. The CDR3 protein is CASSPRGDRGGGNTEAFF. In nucleotides, the CDR3 is TGTGCCAGCAGCCCCCGGGGGGATCGAGGGGGTGGGAACACTGAAGCTTTCTTT.

This chain's CDR3 is CASSITRVSGGYTF. The CDR3 DNA is TGTGCCAGTAGTATAACGCGGGTTAGCGGCGGCTACACCTTC. The chain combines TRBV19 with TRBJ1-2; D ambiguous. Trimming removed 2 bases from V and 8 bases from J, with 15 bases in between. The CDR3 runs to 14 residues. Germline V gives CDR1 LNHDA, CDR2 SQIVND (reference sequence).

The rearrangement links TRBV9 to TRBJ2-1; 8 bases match TRBD2. Germline lookup yields CDR1 SGDLS and CDR2 YYNGEE. This CDR3 spans 15 amino acids. With V trimmed by 3 bases and J by 4 bases, 6 bases remained unmatched. For the CDR3, the DNA is TGTGCCAGCAGCGGATCTAGCGGGCAATACAATGAGCAGTTCTTC. Translated, it gives CASSGSSGQYNEQFF.

The chain has TRBV28 and TRBJ2-7; 12 bases map to TRBD2. Germline values: CDR1 MDHEN, CDR2 SYDVKM. CDR3 length equals 14 residues. The junction had 5 bases not matched to a gene; V was cut back by 5 bases and J by 6 bases. The CDR3 DNA follows: TGTGCCAGCAGTAGACTAGCGGGAGTAAGCGAGCAGTACTTC. Translating gives CASSRLAGVSEQYF.

The chain combines TRBV11-1 with TRBJ1-1; possibly TRBD1 for D (5 bases). V was shortened by 5 bases and J by 11 bases, with 15 bases between the two germline ends. The CDR3 has 12 amino acids. The germline V gene encodes CDR1 SGHAT and CDR2 FQDESV (reference sequence). The CDR3 here is CASSPSGGTAFF. CDR3 sequence (DNA): TGTGCCAGCAGCCCATCCGGGGGGACGGCTTTCTTT.

This chain links TRBV4-2 with TRBJ2-7; D unresolved. The CDR3 has 14 amino acids. Trimming stripped 0 bases from V and 5 bases from J, with 11 bases between. Per germline, CDR1 LGHNA and CDR2 YNFKEQ. The CDR3 DNA reads TGTGCCAGCAGCCAAGATTTTCTAGTAGACGAGCAGTACTTC. It encodes CASSQDFLVDEQYF.

This chain connects TRBV28 to TRBJ1-1; maybe TRBD1 (5 bases). V shed 11 bases and J shed 0 bases, with 10 bases lying between them. CDR1 and CDR2 from the germline V gene are MDHEN and SYDVKM. There are 12 residues in the CDR3. The CDR3 here is CASSGMNTEAFF. DNA of the CDR3: TGTGCCTCCTCAGGGATGAACACTGAAGCTTTCTTT.

The rearrangement uses TRBV7-9 and TRBJ1-3; D call uncertain. The V end was cut by 3 bases, the J end by 4 bases, with 10 bases between. The CDR3 totals 14 residues. CDR1 SEHNR and CDR2 FQNEAQ come from the germline V gene (reference sequence). CDR3 nucleotides: TGTGCCAGCAGCTTGGAGAGGGCCGGAAACACCATATATTTT. Its protein is CASSLERAGNTIYF.

The chain is built from TRBV4-3 and TRBJ1-4; a possible D gene is TRBD1 (6 bases). The germline V and J ends were trimmed by 4 bases and 2 bases, with 11 bases remaining between them. Per the germline V gene, CDR1 is LGHNA and CDR2 is YSLEER. CDR3 length: 15 residues. The CDR3 loop is CASSLNRVTNEKLFF. The CDR3 bases are TGCGCCAGCAGCCTCAACAGGGTCACTAATGAAAAACTGTTTTTT.

This chain connects TRBV5-1 to TRBJ1-4; the match to TRBD1 covers 8 bases. Unmatched junction bases numbered 2, after V lost 4 bases and J lost 3 bases. The germline gives CDR1 SGHRS, CDR2 YFSETQ. The CDR3 is 14 residues long. The CDR3 nucleotides read TGCGCCAGCAGCCCACAGGGGGCTAATGAAAAACTGTTTTTT. This encodes CASSPQGANEKLFF.

This sequence joins TRBV2 and TRBJ2-7, with 9 bases aligning to TRBD1. The germline CDR1 and CDR2 sequences are SNHLY and FYNNEI. The CDR3 spans 14 residues. Germline trimming cut 4 bases from V and 2 bases from J; bases unmatched to any gene: 3. The CDR3 reads CASSGTGVAYEQYF. CDR3 coding DNA: TGTGCCAGCAGTGGGACAGGGGTTGCCTACGAGCAGTACTTC.

There are a few counts of this clone. The rearrangement links TRBV11-3 to TRBJ2-7; TRBD2 agrees at 14 bases. Germline-derived CDR1 and CDR2 are SGHNT and YENEEA. CDR3 length: 15 amino acids. Trimming at V came to 3 bases and at J to 6 bases, leaving 4 bases not matched to a gene. DNA of the CDR3: TGTGCCAGCAGCTTCGGGACTAGCGGGAGTAGCGAGCAGTACTTC. This translates into CASSFGTSGSSEQYF.

This rearrangement joins TRBV10-3 to TRBJ1-6; 7 bases match TRBD1. The CDR3 loop spans 13 amino acids. Germline CDR1 ENHRY, CDR2 SYGVKD. Trimming took 8 bases from V and 5 from J; bases not matched to a gene: 3. The CDR3 is CAIRDRNNSPLHF. The DNA for the CDR3 is TGTGCCATCCGGGACAGAAATAATTCACCCCTCCACTTT.

This clone was seen once. V is TRBV7-2 and J is TRBJ1-1; 7 bases map to TRBD1. The CDR3 has 13 residues. Trimming at V came to 4 bases and at J to 11 bases, leaving 10 bases not matched to a gene. Germline V gene sequence: CDR1 SGHTA, CDR2 FQGNSA. The CDR3 reads CASSSTLRGSAFF. CDR3 in DNA: TGTGCCAGCAGCTCTACTCTCAGGGGGAGCGCTTTCTTT.

The V call is TRBV6-5, the J call TRBJ2-1; 9 positions agree with TRBD1. The CDR3 runs to 15 residues. The V gene's germline CDR1 is MNHEY and CDR2 SVGAGI. V shed 2 bases, J shed 6 bases, and the junction held 5 bases outside the gene matches. The CDR3: CASSYRGQGFNEQFF. In nucleotides, the CDR3 is TGTGCCAGCAGTTACAGGGGACAGGGCTTCAATGAGCAGTTCTTC.

The genes are TRBV9 and TRBJ2-2; D possibly corresponds to TRBD2 (7 bases). The CDR3 runs to 16 residues. Germline assignment: CDR1 SGDLS and CDR2 YYNGEE. V lost 5 bases to trimming and J lost 0 bases, with 14 bases between them. The CDR3, as DNA: TGTGCCAGCAGGAAGGGGGGGGAGTCGAACACCGGGGAGCTGTTTTTT. This codes for CASRKGGESNTGELFF.

This clone was observed a handful of times. The chain recombines TRBV7-2 with TRBJ1-2, with D perhaps matching TRBD1 (6 bases). The CDR3 consists of 13 residues. The V gene lost 1 base and the J gene lost 6 bases, with 9 bases spanning the gap. Germline V gene data show CDR1 as SGHTA and CDR2 as FQGNSA. CDR3 protein: CASSLVSGDGYTF. CDR3 nucleotide sequence: TGTGCCAGCAGCTTAGTTTCAGGGGATGGCTACACCTTC.

The V gene is TRBV7-2, the J gene TRBJ2-3; no clear D. This CDR3 is built from 15 residues. Trimming left V 4 bases short and J 0 bases short, with 11 bases between. Per germline, CDR1 SGHTA and CDR2 FQGNSA. CDR3 protein: CASSSTTASTDTQYF. In DNA, the CDR3 is TGTGCCAGCAGCTCAACGACTGCTAGCACAGATACGCAGTATTTT.

The chain couples TRBV25-1 to TRBJ2-6, with D hard to call. Per germline, CDR1 MGHDK and CDR2 SYGVNS. Between the trimmed V and J ends, which lost 5 bases and 0 bases, there was a span of 8 bases. The CDR3 extends over 15 amino acids. DNA of the CDR3: TGTGCCAGCAGTCCCGCGCGCTCTGGGGCCAACGTCCTGACTTTC. It specifies CASSPARSGANVLTF.

The rearrangement links TRBV5-5 to TRBJ1-5; 7 bases are a match to TRBD1. The length of the CDR3 is 17 residues. In germline, CDR1 is SGHKS, CDR2 YYEKEE (reference sequence). V trimming: 4 bases; J trimming: 7 bases; junction bases outside the gene matches: 17. The CDR3: CASSPRVGPGGRQPQHF. The CDR3 DNA sequence: TGTGCCAGCAGCCCGAGGGTAGGGCCAGGGGGGCGGCAGCCCCAGCATTTT.

The rearrangement joins TRBV9 to TRBJ2-1, with a weak D call TRBD1 (5 bases). The V and J ends lost 0 bases and 5 bases respectively, with 15 bases between them. The germline V gene encodes CDR1 SGDLS and CDR2 YYNGEE. The CDR3 is 16 residues long. The CDR3 reads CASSVVGLGSDNEQFF. The CDR3 DNA reads as TGTGCCAGCAGCGTAGTGGGGCTAGGGTCCGACAATGAGCAGTTCTTC.

The V and J genes are TRBV28 and TRBJ2-7, with D unclear. CDR3 length: 16 residues. Looked up from germline, CDR1 is MDHEN and CDR2 is SYDVKM. V was clipped by 6 bases and J by 1 base, with 19 bases between them. This CDR3 reads CASSPYLPSLSYEQYF. Written as DNA, the CDR3 is TGTGCCAGCAGCCCCTACCTCCCGAGTTTATCCTACGAGCAGTACTTC.

V usage is TRBV7-2 and J usage is TRBJ1-2; a weak D match, TRBD1 (5 bases). This CDR3 comprises 14 residues. The germline V and J ends were trimmed by 1 base and 4 bases, with 10 bases remaining between them. The germline CDR1 and CDR2 sequences are SGHTA and FQGNSA. DNA of the CDR3: TGTGCCAGCAGCTTAGACGGGGGGAGCTATGGCTACACCTTC. Translating gives CASSLDGGSYGYTF.

The V call is TRBV5-5, the J call TRBJ1-2; D ambiguous. Trimming removed 2 bases at V and 3 bases at J, with 17 bases between. Germline lookup yields CDR1 SGHKS and CDR2 YYEKEE (reference sequence). The CDR3 is 16 amino acids. As DNA, the CDR3 is TGTGCCAGCAGCTTCACCACAGACACAATTGACTATGGCTACACCTTC. Amino acid sequence: CASSFTTDTIDYGYTF.

This chain uses TRBV30 with TRBJ2-5, with 8 bases identical to TRBD1. Germline CDR1 reads GTSNPN; CDR2 reads SVGIG (reference sequence). The ends lost 1 base at V and 2 bases at J; junction bases unmatched: 6. This CDR3 comprises 15 residues. The CDR3 coding sequence is TGTGCCTGGAGTGGGCGGACAGGGAATCAAGAGACCCAGTACTTC. It is translated as CAWSGRTGNQETQYF.

This sequence joins TRBV7-9 and TRBJ2-2, with D possibly being TRBD1 (5 bases). V shed 2 bases and J shed 5 bases, with 12 bases lying between them. Germline V gene lookup returns CDR1 SEHNR and CDR2 FQNEAQ (reference sequence). The CDR3 totals 15 residues. The CDR3 nucleotides read TGTGCCAGCAGCTTATTGGACATCTCTACCGGGGAGCTGTTTTTT. Protein: CASSLLDISTGELFF. Together with reference TRBV7-9 and TRBJ2-2, the CDR3 gives the full variable domain: DTGVSQNPRHKITKRGQNVTFRCDPISEHNRLYWYRQTLGQGPEFLTYFQNEAQLEKSRLLSDRFSAERPKGSFSTLEIQRTEQGDSAMYLCASSLLDISTGELFFGEGSRLTVL.